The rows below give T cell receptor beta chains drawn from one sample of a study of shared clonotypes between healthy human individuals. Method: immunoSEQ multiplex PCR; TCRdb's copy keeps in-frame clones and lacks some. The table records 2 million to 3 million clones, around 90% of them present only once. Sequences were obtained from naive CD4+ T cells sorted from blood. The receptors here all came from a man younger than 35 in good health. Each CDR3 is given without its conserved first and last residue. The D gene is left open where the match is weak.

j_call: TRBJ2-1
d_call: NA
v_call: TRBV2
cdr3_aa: ASLADRSYNEQF

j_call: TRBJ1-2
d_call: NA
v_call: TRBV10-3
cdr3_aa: AISPSGPYGYT

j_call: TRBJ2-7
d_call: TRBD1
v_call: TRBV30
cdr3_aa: AWRWTGAYEQY

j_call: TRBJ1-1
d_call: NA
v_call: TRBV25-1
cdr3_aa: ASSDGGMNTEAF

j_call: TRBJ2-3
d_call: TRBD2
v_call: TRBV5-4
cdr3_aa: ASSLMGGQTDTQY

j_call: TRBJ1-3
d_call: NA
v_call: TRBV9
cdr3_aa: ASSGGGNTIY

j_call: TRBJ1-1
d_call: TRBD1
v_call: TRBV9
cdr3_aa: ASSPRQGATEAF

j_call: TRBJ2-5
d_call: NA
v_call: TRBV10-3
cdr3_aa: AISDRQETQY

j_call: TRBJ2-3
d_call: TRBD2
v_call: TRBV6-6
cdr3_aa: ASNLRGSTDTQY

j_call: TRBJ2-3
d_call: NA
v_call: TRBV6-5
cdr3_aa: ASSYSTNLGAQY

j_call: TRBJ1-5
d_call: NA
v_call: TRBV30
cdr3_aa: AWSDGADQPQH

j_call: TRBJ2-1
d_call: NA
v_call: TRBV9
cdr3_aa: ASSVGPAGPFNEQF

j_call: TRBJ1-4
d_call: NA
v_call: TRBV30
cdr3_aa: AWSVRSNEKLF

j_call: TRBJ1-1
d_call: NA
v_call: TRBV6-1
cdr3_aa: ASSEFGGNTEAF

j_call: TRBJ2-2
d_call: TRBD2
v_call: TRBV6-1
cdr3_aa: ASSALGLHNTGELF

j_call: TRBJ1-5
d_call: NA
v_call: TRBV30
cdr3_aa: AWSVNYNQPQH

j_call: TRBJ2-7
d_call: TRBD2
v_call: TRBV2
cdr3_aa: ASIGAGGSYEQY

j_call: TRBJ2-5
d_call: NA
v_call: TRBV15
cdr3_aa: ATSRGGETQY

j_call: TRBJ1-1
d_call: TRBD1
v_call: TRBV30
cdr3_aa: AWSPWDRGTEAF

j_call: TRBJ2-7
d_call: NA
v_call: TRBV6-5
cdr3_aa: ASSYLGGLEQY

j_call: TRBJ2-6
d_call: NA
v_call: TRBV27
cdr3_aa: ASRTPSGANVLT

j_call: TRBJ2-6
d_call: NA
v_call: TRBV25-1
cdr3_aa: ASSESGTPSGANVLT

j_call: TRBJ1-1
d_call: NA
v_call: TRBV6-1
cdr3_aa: AGGLLGVNTEAF

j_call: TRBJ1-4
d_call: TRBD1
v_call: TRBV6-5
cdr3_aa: ASRRQGASNEKLF

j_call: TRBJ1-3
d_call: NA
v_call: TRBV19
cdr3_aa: ASSQDGGSGNTIY

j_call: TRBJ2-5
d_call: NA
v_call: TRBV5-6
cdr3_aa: ASSQQGTIQETQY

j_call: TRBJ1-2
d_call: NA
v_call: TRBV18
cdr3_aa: ASSPPGQGGYT

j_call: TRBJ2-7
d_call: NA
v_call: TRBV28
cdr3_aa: ASWGQSYEQY

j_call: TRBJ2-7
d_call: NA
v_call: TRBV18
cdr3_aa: ASSPLPYEQY

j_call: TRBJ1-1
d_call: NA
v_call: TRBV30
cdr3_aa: AWSFGPNTEAF

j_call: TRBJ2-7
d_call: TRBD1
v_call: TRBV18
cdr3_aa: ASSPLSGTVGSEQY

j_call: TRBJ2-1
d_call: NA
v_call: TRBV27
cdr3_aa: ASGYNEQF

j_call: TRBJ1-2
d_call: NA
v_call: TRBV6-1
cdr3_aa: ASSEVLVYGYT

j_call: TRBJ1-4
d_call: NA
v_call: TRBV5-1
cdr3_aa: ASSLEPGRGEKLF

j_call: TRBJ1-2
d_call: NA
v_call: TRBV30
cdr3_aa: AWRLQGSWGYT

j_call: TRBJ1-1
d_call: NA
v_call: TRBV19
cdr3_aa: ASSIRGNTEAF

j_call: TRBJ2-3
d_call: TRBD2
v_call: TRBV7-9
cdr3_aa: ASSFLAGGPGDTQY

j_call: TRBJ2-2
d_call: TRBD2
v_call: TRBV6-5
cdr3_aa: ASSRGGGELF

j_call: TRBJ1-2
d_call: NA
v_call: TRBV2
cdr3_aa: ASSGLTGNNYGYT